The present T cell receptor (beta chain) was sequenced within a study of blood T cell repertoires in COVID-19. Background on the study: Donors in the United States, Italy and Spain gave samples during acute or convalescent COVID-19.

The germline CDR1 and CDR2 sequences are SGHTA and FQGTGA. Trimming pared 5 bases from V and 1 base from J, leaving 8 bases between. The length of the CDR3 is 13 residues. Patients of the Seattle cohort, enrolled during active infection, were followed longitudinally. Authors' analysis steps: Reference gene primer amplification gave estimated nucleated cell counts. Some clones are missing from TCRdb's copy, which holds only in-frame ones; the method was immunoSEQ multiplex PCR. The D gene and trimming were derived from the DNA, and the V and J assignments and clone size from that table. Of approximately 260,000 clones in the sample, around 90% were seen once.

The receptor was isolated from a woman in her seventies with COVID-19, enrolled during active disease. Sequenced input: peripheral blood. The chain recombines TRBV7-3 with TRBJ1-1; TRBD1 might be the D (5 bases). CDR3 loop: CASSVQENTEAFF. The CDR3 region has the DNA TGTGCCAGCAGCGTACAGGAGAACACTGAAGCTTTCTTT.